Following are 10 T cell receptor beta chains from one sample sequenced in a study of identical twins. TCRdb passed the 5' RACE reads through MiXCR, listing each CDR3 protein once. Among about 1.7 million distinct CDR3 sequences listed, 32% were seen once. Material: cord blood. Source of these receptors: a newborn girl in good health.

This clonotype was seen a few times. The CDR3 sequence: CASRPQGVSEAFF. For the CDR3, the DNA is TGCGCCAGCAGGCCACAGGGGGTCTCTGAAGCTTTCTTT. The chain recombines TRBV5-1 with TRBJ1-1; the match to TRBD1 covers 8 bases. Germline trimming cut 5 bases from V and 6 bases from J; bases unmatched to any gene: 6. The V gene's germline CDR1 is SGHRS and CDR2 YFSETQ. This CDR3 is built from 13 residues.

This clonotype was seen only a few times. The chain has TRBV5-8 and TRBJ1-4; tentative D call: TRBD1 (6 bases). The CDR3 runs 18 residues. The germline gives CDR1 SGHTS, CDR2 YDEGEE. The ends were cut back, 1 base at V and 2 bases at J, with 18 bases in the middle. The CDR3 bases are TGTGCCAGCAGCTTGACGATCGTCGCAGGGGCTACTAATGAAAAACTGTTTTTT. Translated, it gives CASSLTIVAGATNEKLFF.

On this clonotype: One junction end disagrees with the germline gene, perhaps due to a read error. The chain is built from TRBV7-9 and TRBJ2-3; 7 bases are a match to TRBD1. Per the germline V gene, CDR1 is SEHNR and CDR2 is FQNEAQ (reference sequence). The CDR3 extends over 16 amino acids. The DNA for the CDR3 is TGTGCCATCAGCTTACAGGGGACGATGCACACAGATACGCAGTATTTT. Translation gives CAISLQGTMHTDTQYF.

Points on this clonotype: A clone one base away is much larger, so this may be a read error. The chain recombines TRBV10-3 with TRBJ2-5; D not resolved. V was shortened by 4 bases and J by 11 bases, with 14 bases between the two germline ends. This CDR3 spans 12 amino acids. Germline CDR1 and CDR2: ENHRY and SYGVKD. The CDR3 nucleotides read TGTGCCATCAGTGGTTCTAACAATGAGCAGTACTTC. This sequence encodes CAISGSNNEQYF.

The V and J genes are TRBV12-3 or TRBV12-4 and TRBJ2-7; a possible D gene is TRBD1 (6 bases). The ends were cut back, 5 bases at V and 3 bases at J, with 14 bases in the middle. CDR3 length equals 14 residues. The CDR3 loop reads CASSASVGGYEQYF. CDR3 nucleotides: TGTGCCAGCAGTGCCTCGGTAGGGGGCTACGAGCAGTACTTC.

V usage is TRBV28 and J usage is TRBJ2-2; D gene uncertain. Trimming removed 5 bases at V and 8 bases at J, with 6 bases between. The CDR3 spans 11 residues. Germline V lookup: CDR1 MDHEN, CDR2 SYDVKM. The CDR3: CASSQLGELFF. The CDR3, as DNA: TGTGCCAGCAGTCAATTGGGGGAGCTGTTTTTT.

The rearrangement links TRBV5-1 to TRBJ1-6; 7 bases agree with TRBD1. The CDR3 loop spans 16 amino acids. Germline CDR1 and CDR2: SGHRS and YFSETQ. V lost 0 bases to trimming and J lost 9 bases; unmatched junction nucleotides: 9. CDR3 bases: TGCGCCAGCAGCTTGGGTGGAAGACAGGGCCCTTCACCCCTCCACTTT. Protein product: CASSLGGRQGPSPLHF.

This clonotype was seen just once. This sequence may be a read error, since a much larger clone differs from it by one base. The chain couples TRBV10-3 to TRBJ2-1; 13 nucleotides agree with TRBD2. CDR1 ENHRY and CDR2 SYGVKD come from the germline V gene. V dropped 4 bases and J dropped 9; count of bases not matched to a gene: 3. This CDR3 region has 14 residues. The CDR3 loop reads CAISGTSGGSEQFF. The CDR3, as DNA: TGTGCCATCAGTGGGACTAGCGGGGGCAGTGAGCAGTTCTTC.

This clonotype has a handful of counts. V usage is TRBV29-1 and J usage is TRBJ1-4; the match to TRBD1 covers 10 bases. Germline V gene sequence: CDR1 SQVTM, CDR2 ANQGSEA. The V segment lost 0 bases and the J segment 7 bases; nucleotides outside the gene matches: 14. This CDR3 has 18 residues. The CDR3 spells CSVEEGRDRGPRSEKLFF. CDR3 nucleotide sequence: TGCAGCGTTGAAGAGGGGAGAGACAGGGGGCCGCGGAGTGAAAAACTGTTTTTT.

This clonotype appeared a few times. The chain uses TRBV20-1 and TRBJ2-1; 11 bases agree with TRBD2. The germline V gene encodes CDR1 DFQATT and CDR2 SNEGSKA (reference sequence). With V trimmed by 0 bases and J by 7 bases, 11 bases remained unmatched. The CDR3 runs to 17 residues. The CDR3 is CSAREIQLAGVINEQFF. The CDR3 DNA is TGCAGTGCTAGAGAGATCCAACTAGCGGGAGTTATTAATGAGCAGTTCTTC.